One sample yielded the 18 T cell receptor beta chains listed below, sequenced in a study of blood T cells in healthy people across ages. Alongside a J-beta primer mix, a sample-barcoded 5' primer served in a second PCR lasting 7 to 11 cycles. MiXCR was run by TCRdb on the 5' RACE reads, yielding one entry per CDR3 protein. The table includes 1.5 million to 2 million distinct CDR3 sequences, around 48% detected once. Sample: blood. The receptor set was obtained from a woman in her thirties or forties in good health.

The chain employs TRBV4-3 and TRBJ1-6; possibly TRBD1 for D (6 bases). CDR1 is LGHNA and CDR2 is YSLEER in the germline V gene. There are 18 residues in the CDR3. Trimming took 0 bases from V and 7 from J, leaving 19 bases between them. The CDR3 region is CASSQEGLIQGNNSPLHF. As DNA, the CDR3 is TGCGCCAGCAGCCAAGAGGGGCTAATACAGGGAAACAATTCACCCCTCCACTTT.

This clonotype appeared a few times. The rearrangement links TRBV20-1 to TRBJ2-7, with D tentatively TRBD1 (5 bases). Trimming left V 2 bases short and J 2 bases short, with 13 bases between. The CDR3 loop spans 14 amino acids. Per germline, CDR1 DFQATT and CDR2 SNEGSKA (reference sequence). CDR3 DNA: TGCAGTGCTAGAAGAAGCAGGGTGACCTACGAGCAGTACTTC. It specifies CSARRSRVTYEQYF.

The CDR3 DNA follows: TGTGCCAGCAGCCCCCCCAGCGAACGTTCCTACGAGCAGTACTTC. Translating gives CASSPPSERSYEQYF. The V call is TRBV7-9, the J call TRBJ2-7; D unclear. This CDR3 is 15 amino acids long. Germline lookup yields CDR1 SEHNR and CDR2 FQNEAQ (reference sequence). Trimming stripped 5 bases from V and 1 base from J, with 15 bases between.

Only a few counts were recorded for this clonotype. The chain joins TRBV7-2 to TRBJ2-1, with D possibly being TRBD1 or TRBD2 (5 bases each). V was cut by 6 bases and J by 4 bases, with 16 bases left in between. CDR1 is SGHTA and CDR2 is FQGNSA in the germline V gene. The CDR3 has 15 residues. CDR3 nucleotides: TGTGCCAGCAGGTGGGGACGGCCGAATTACAATGAGCAGTTCTTC. Translating gives CASRWGRPNYNEQFF.

This clonotype has a handful of counts. The chain is built from TRBV16 and TRBJ2-3; D gene unclear. The CDR3 loop spans 14 amino acids. Between the trimmed V and J ends, which lost 2 bases and 2 bases, there was a span of 8 bases. The V gene's germline CDR1 is KGHSY and CDR2 FQNENV. CDR3 residues: CASSQRRVTDTQYF. DNA for the CDR3: TGTGCCAGCAGCCAAAGACGGGTCACAGATACGCAGTATTTT. Full variable domain (missing parts from reference TRBV16 and TRBJ2-3): GEEVAQTPKHLVRGEGQKAKLYCAPIKGHSYVFWYQQVLKNEFKFLISFQNENVFDETGMPKERFSAKCLPNSPCSLEIQATKLEDSAVYFCASSQRRVTDTQYFGPGTRLTVL.

This clonotype was counted only a few times. The rearrangement links TRBV7-9 to TRBJ2-1; D is unresolved. Germline values: CDR1 SEHNR, CDR2 FQNEAQ (reference sequence). Trimming removed 8 bases from V and 5 bases from J, with 7 bases in between. The CDR3 sequence is 11 residues long. CDR3 amino acids: CASGSNNEQFF. The CDR3 DNA is TGTGCCAGCGGCTCTAACAATGAGCAGTTCTTC.

This clonotype was observed a few times. The chain employs TRBV10-3 and TRBJ1-2, with D uncertain. Germline CDR1 ENHRY, CDR2 SYGVKD. CDR3 length: 15 amino acids. With 5 bases removed from V and 1 base from J, the gap between germline ends came to 14 bases. CDR3 amino acids: CAISKDEDYNYGYTF. CDR3 in DNA: TGTGCCATCAGTAAGGACGAGGATTATAACTATGGCTACACCTTC.

V is TRBV7-9 and J is TRBJ2-7, with D maybe TRBD1 (6 bases). This CDR3 contains 14 residues. The ends were cut back, 5 bases at V and 2 bases at J, with 13 bases in the middle. The V gene's germline CDR1 is SEHNR and CDR2 FQNEAQ (reference sequence). In DNA, the CDR3 is TGTGCCAGCAGCGCCCAGGGGTGGCCCTACGAGCAGTACTTC. Protein product: CASSAQGWPYEQYF.

There are a few counts of this clonotype. The CDR3 sequence: CASSYLSGGVADTQYF. CDR3 nucleotides: TGTGCCAGCAGCTACCTTAGCGGGGGGGTTGCAGATACGCAGTATTTT. The V gene is TRBV7-8, the J gene TRBJ2-3, with 11 positions matching TRBD2. V gave up 4 bases and J gave up 4 bases; unmatched junction bases: 7. This CDR3 contains 16 residues. Germline CDR1 reads SGHVS; CDR2 reads FQNEAQ.

V is TRBV12-3 or TRBV12-4 and J is TRBJ2-7; no reliable D call. The CDR3 length is 13 residues. Trimming removed 4 bases at V and 6 bases at J, with 13 bases between. The CDR3 loop reads CASSYKGASEQYF. As DNA, the CDR3 is TGTGCCAGCAGTTACAAGGGCGCGTCCGAGCAGTACTTC.

This CDR3 reads CASRKPPTELGETQYF. The CDR3 region has the DNA TGTGCCAGCAGGAAACCCCCGACAGAGCTGGGGGAGACCCAGTACTTC. The chain links TRBV6-5 to TRBJ2-5, with TRBD1 as a possible D gene (5 bases). CDR1 is MNHEY, CDR2 SVGAGI, per germline. The V end was cut by 6 bases, the J end by 5 bases, with 22 bases between. This CDR3 spans 16 amino acids.

This clonotype was found a few times. This chain joins TRBV15 and TRBJ2-1, with D possibly called TRBD1 or TRBD2 (5 bases each). The CDR3 runs 16 residues. CDR1 is LNHNV, CDR2 YYDKDF, per germline (reference sequence). V lost 3 bases and J 7 bases, leaving 19 bases between the germline ends. The CDR3 DNA reads as TGTGCCACCAGCAGGCACGGGACCTCCGGGGAGAATGAGCAGTTCTTC. Protein sequence: CATSRHGTSGENEQFF.

As to this clonotype: A much larger clone differs by one base, so this may be a read error. Lacking the conserved final phenylalanine or tryptophan, this CDR3 likely reflects a read error. The chain couples TRBV11-1 to TRBJ2-5; 9 bases are a match to TRBD1. TRBJ2-7 explains the end of the DNA better; the J call may be wrong. Germline V gene data show CDR1 as SGHAT and CDR2 as FQDESV (reference sequence). CDR3 size: 12 residues. CDR3 sequence (DNA): TGTGCCAGCAGGGGACAGGGCTACGAGCAGTACTTA. Translation gives CASRGQGYEQYL.

The genes are TRBV27 and TRBJ2-7, with D possibly being TRBD1 (6 bases). In germline, CDR1 is MNHEY, CDR2 SMNVEV (reference sequence). The ends were cut back, 3 bases at V and 1 base at J, with 16 bases in the middle. CDR3 length: 16 residues. The CDR3 is CASSFSPGQSSYEQYF. The CDR3 DNA reads as TGTGCCAGCAGTTTCAGTCCGGGACAAAGTTCCTACGAGCAGTACTTC.

The sample holds one count of this clonotype. The chain has TRBV5-6 and TRBJ2-4; D is undetermined. Trimming removed 3 bases at V and 9 bases at J, with 10 bases between. In germline, CDR1 is SGHDT, CDR2 YYEEEE. This CDR3 is built from 12 residues. In DNA form, the CDR3 reads TGTGCCAGCAGCTCCCTAGGACGCATTCAGTACTTC. Amino acids: CASSSLGRIQYF. Variable domain in full (rest from reference TRBV5-6 and TRBJ2-4): DAGVTQSPTHLIKTRGQQVTLRCSPKSGHDTVSWYQQALGQGPQFIFQYYEEEERQRGNFPDRFSGHQFPNYSSELNVNALLLGDSALYLCASSSLGRIQYFGAGTRLSVL.

The chain couples TRBV5-6 to TRBJ2-7; 7 bases match TRBD2. V was pared by 5 bases and J by 2 bases, with 10 bases of the junction left unmatched. The CDR3 sequence is 15 residues long. The V gene's germline CDR1 is SGHDT and CDR2 YYEEEE. CDR3 bases: TGTGCCAGCAGGCCCAGCGGGGCAGATACCTACGAGCAGTACTTC. This codes for CASRPSGADTYEQYF.

The chain carries TRBV12-3 or TRBV12-4 and TRBJ1-1, with TRBD1 matching 9 bases. V shed 3 bases, J shed 1 base, and the junction held 12 bases outside the gene matches. The CDR3 sequence is 18 residues long. The CDR3 nucleotides are TGTGCCAGCAGTTTTAGACGTCTATACAGGGGGCGGAACACTGAAGCTTTCTTT. It encodes CASSFRRLYRGRNTEAFF.

There are a few counts of this clonotype. The gene calls are TRBV4-3 and TRBJ1-6; tentatively, D is TRBD1 (5 bases). CDR3 size: 17 residues. Per the germline V gene, CDR1 is LGHNA and CDR2 is YSLEER. V was shortened by 0 bases and J by 9 bases, with 18 bases between the two germline ends. As DNA, the CDR3 is TGCGCCAGCAGCCAAGATGGTCCAGGGAGTCTTGTTTCACCCCTCCACTTT. Translation gives CASSQDGPGSLVSPLHF.